This T cell receptor (beta chain) was documented in a study of cytomegalovirus exposure and HLA in healthy donors. The PCR used 60 Vbeta and 13 Jbeta primers. Using immunoSEQ multiplex PCR, the repertoire was profiled, and TCRdb retains in-frame clones only, with some absent. Here the sample spans some 130,000 clones, around 78% being singletons. Per germline, CDR1 PRHDT and CDR2 FYEKMQ (reference sequence). V was clipped by 3 bases and J by 4 bases; unmatched bases: 2. CDR3 length equals 15 residues. This clone was observed a handful of times. The TCR comes from a middle-aged woman in good health and CMV-seronegative. The chain recombines TRBV13 with TRBJ2-3; 12 nucleotides match TRBD2. Sequenced input: PBMCs. The CDR3 DNA sequence: TGTGCCAGCAGCTTGAGACTAGCGGGAGCAGATACGCAGTATTTT. It translates to CASSLRLAGADTQYF.